The 9 T cell receptor beta chains in this list originate from one sample, sequenced in a study of control samples from healthy donors and cancer patients. Sequencing used immunoSEQ multiplex PCR; TCRdb keeps in-frame clones, though not all of them. The sample has 57,000 or so clones, 94% seen once; the top ten hold roughly 4%. The sequencing sample was made of blood. These receptors all stem from a man aged 25-45 years in good health.

The chain links TRBV4-3 to TRBJ1-3; 7 nucleotides agree with TRBD1. Germline CDR1 is LGHNA and CDR2 is YSLEER. This CDR3 is built from 15 residues. V was clipped by 1 base and J by 1 base; unmatched bases: 1. The CDR3 DNA follows: TGCGCCAGCAGCCAAGGACAGGGTTCTGGAAACACCATATATTTT. The encoded protein is CASSQGQGSGNTIYF.

The chain couples TRBV19 to TRBJ1-5; the match to TRBD1 covers 7 bases. The CDR3 covers 14 residues. With 7 bases clipped from V and 5 bases from J, the junction kept 8 bases outside the gene matches. Germline assignment: CDR1 LNHDA and CDR2 SQIVND (reference sequence). In DNA form, the CDR3 reads TGTGCCAGTAAGGCCTTAGGGACAGATCAGCCCCAGCATTTT. It is translated as CASKALGTDQPQHF.

The chain carries TRBV5-1 and TRBJ2-1, with TRBD1 matching over 7 bases. The germline gives CDR1 SGHRS, CDR2 YFSETQ. With V trimmed by 3 bases and J by 4 bases, 1 base remained unmatched. CDR3 length: 13 amino acids. Here the CDR3 reads CASSWDSYNEQFF. CDR3 in DNA: TGCGCCAGCAGCTGGGACAGTTACAATGAGCAGTTCTTC.

This chain connects TRBV19 to TRBJ1-1, with TRBD1 matching 9 bases. Per the germline V gene, CDR1 is LNHDA and CDR2 is SQIVND (reference sequence). Germline trimming cut 9 bases from V and 5 bases from J; bases unmatched to any gene: 13. The CDR3 loop spans 15 amino acids. In DNA form, the CDR3 reads TGTGCCAGCAAACCCACACAGGGGGCAAGGACTGAAGCTTTCTTT. Its translation is CASKPTQGARTEAFF.

The V gene is TRBV5-1, the J gene TRBJ1-3; no firm D call. The CDR3 runs 13 residues. V dropped 4 bases and J dropped 11 bases, with 16 bases sitting between them. Looked up from germline, CDR1 is SGHRS and CDR2 is YFSETQ. CDR3 bases: TGCGCCAGCAGCACCGAACCGCCGGTCGCCATATATTTT. As protein: CASSTEPPVAIYF.

V gene TRBV10-3 combines with J gene TRBJ2-1, with 10 positions matching TRBD2. There are 17 residues in the CDR3. Germline trimming cut 8 bases from V and 1 base from J; bases unmatched to any gene: 11. Germline values: CDR1 ENHRY, CDR2 SYGVKD. The CDR3 spells CAILRIAGGGSYNEQFF. Here the CDR3 DNA reads TGTGCCATCCTGCGAATAGCGGGGGGTGGATCCTACAATGAGCAGTTCTTC.

This sequence joins TRBV7-8 and TRBJ2-5, with TRBD1 as a possible D gene (6 bases). This CDR3 contains 15 residues. Germline CDR1 is SGHVS and CDR2 is FQNEAQ. Trimming cost V 7 bases and J 4 bases, with 19 bases left between them. The CDR3 reads CASTIPLDSPETQYF. CDR3 nucleotides: TGTGCCAGCACCATACCCCTGGACAGCCCAGAGACCCAGTACTTC.

The CDR3 loop reads CASSHFLPNMNTEAFF. The CDR3 region has the DNA TGTGCCAGCAGCCACTTTCTCCCGAACATGAACACTGAAGCTTTCTTT. This chain links TRBV16 with TRBJ1-1; D call uncertain. Germline V gives CDR1 KGHSY, CDR2 FQNENV. V lost 3 bases and J 0 bases, leaving 14 bases between the germline ends. The CDR3 runs to 16 residues. The full variable domain, completed using reference TRBV16 and TRBJ1-1, is GEEVAQTPKHLVRGEGQKAKLYCAPIKGHSYVFWYQQVLKNEFKFLISFQNENVFDETGMPKERFSAKCLPNSPCSLEIQATKLEDSAVYFCASSHFLPNMNTEAFFGQGTRLTVV.

V gene TRBV7-2 combines with J gene TRBJ1-5; D perhaps matches TRBD1 (5 bases). CDR3 length: 15 amino acids. V gave up 1 base and J gave up 0 bases, with 7 bases separating them. Germline-derived CDR1 and CDR2 are SGHTA and FQGNSA. The CDR3 DNA follows: TGTGCCAGCAGCTTAGGGGGACCTAGCAATCAGCCCCAGCATTTT. As protein: CASSLGGPSNQPQHF.